Below are 27 T cell receptor beta chains sequenced from a single sample in a study of vaccination effects on CD4 cells after COVID-19. TCRdb's copy holds only in-frame clones and misses some; the assay was immunoSEQ multiplex PCR. This sample has 50,000 to 75,000 clones; under 85% occur once, and the top ten carry approximately 24%. No cognate antigen is known for these TCRs. Subsequent to about 10 days of culture, CD4+ T cells were isolated. The sample consisted of CD4+ T cells from PBMCs cultured without peptide, taken before COVID-19 vaccination. These receptors originate from a human donor who had a prior SARS-CoV-2 infection.

This clone has a handful of counts. The chain joins TRBV7-9 to TRBJ1-2; no clear D gene. This CDR3 spans 12 amino acids. Looked up from germline, CDR1 is SEHNR and CDR2 is FQNEAQ (reference sequence). V dropped 4 bases and J dropped 4 bases, with 7 bases sitting between them. In DNA form, the CDR3 reads TGTGCCAGCAGCTCTGGGCCCTATGGCTACACCTTC. Its protein product is CASSSGPYGYTF.

The chain joins TRBV6-2 or TRBV6-3 to TRBJ2-1; D may be TRBD2 (6 bases). The CDR3 is 15 amino acids. From germline, CDR1 is MNHEY and CDR2 SVGEGT. The V and J ends lost 0 bases and 10 bases respectively, with 16 bases between them. CDR3 sequence (DNA): TGTGCCAGCAGTTACTCGATTTTCAGGCGGGACGAGCAGTTCTTC. This codes for CASSYSIFRRDEQFF.

V usage is TRBV9 and J usage is TRBJ1-2; no definite D call. The CDR3 contains 13 residues. Germline V lookup: CDR1 SGDLS, CDR2 YYNGEE. V was cut by 4 bases and J by 5 bases, with 12 bases left in between. CDR3 amino acids: CASSKDGTYGYTF. The CDR3 bases are TGTGCCAGCAGCAAAGACGGAACATATGGCTACACCTTC.

This chain joins TRBV6-1 and TRBJ1-5, with D hard to call. CDR3 length equals 14 residues. V was clipped by 3 bases and J by 7 bases, with 13 bases between them. CDR1 is MNHNS, CDR2 SASEGT, per germline. CDR3 in DNA: TGTGCCAGCAGTGATGGCAGGACCACCCAGCCCCAGCATTTT. Protein sequence: CASSDGRTTQPQHF.

The CDR3 coding sequence is TGCGCCAGCAGCTTGGGTCCCTTGGGAGAGACCCAGTACTTC. Protein: CASSLGPLGETQYF. The chain is built from TRBV5-1 and TRBJ2-5, with D unclear. Germline CDR1 and CDR2: SGHRS and YFSETQ. CDR3 length: 14 amino acids. V lost 0 bases, J lost 4 bases, and 10 bases lay in between.

In this sample, this clone turned up once. The V and J genes are TRBV29-1 and TRBJ1-1; D remains ambiguous. The CDR3 length is 13 residues. Germline CDR1 SQVTM, CDR2 ANQGSEA. Deletions cut 5 bases from V and 0 bases from J, with 10 bases between. The CDR3: CSVSRRMNTEAFF. CDR3 nucleotide sequence: TGCAGCGTTTCCCGGCGGATGAACACTGAAGCTTTCTTT.

V and J are TRBV20-1 and TRBJ1-5; weak D call: TRBD1 (5 bases). Trimming cost V 3 bases and J 4 bases, with 7 bases left between them. From germline, CDR1 is DFQATT and CDR2 SNEGSKA (reference sequence). CDR3 size: 12 residues. The CDR3 sequence is CSASNRNQPQHF. DNA of the CDR3: TGCAGTGCTAGTAACAGGAATCAGCCCCAGCATTTT.

This chain connects TRBV24-1 to TRBJ1-5; TRBD1 matches 8 bases. Germline loops: CDR1 KGHDR, CDR2 SFDVKD. V gave up 9 bases and J gave up 2 bases; unmatched junction bases: 2. The CDR3 has 13 amino acids. The CDR3: CATGQGGNQPQHF. As DNA, the CDR3 is TGTGCCACCGGACAGGGTGGCAATCAGCCCCAGCATTTT.

The chain combines TRBV2 with TRBJ1-5; weak D call: TRBD1 (6 bases). Trimming took off 6 bases at V and 2 bases at J, with 14 bases between the two ends. CDR1 and CDR2 from the germline V gene are SNHLY and FYNNEI. The CDR3 loop spans 15 amino acids. DNA of the CDR3: TGTGCCAGCAGGGACAGCCCTATAGGCAATCAGCCCCAGCATTTT. Encoded protein: CASRDSPIGNQPQHF.

The count of this clone is one. The chain employs TRBV7-3 and TRBJ2-1, with D unresolved. The CDR3 consists of 15 residues. Germline V gene lookup returns CDR1 SGHTA and CDR2 FQGTGA. Trimming left V 0 bases short and J 0 bases short, with 6 bases between. The CDR3 DNA reads TGTGCCAGCAGCTTAACTGGCGGCTCCTACAATGAGCAGTTCTTC. It specifies CASSLTGGSYNEQFF.

The chain recombines TRBV6-1 with TRBJ2-7; D gene uncertain. The germline V gene encodes CDR1 MNHNS and CDR2 SASEGT. V dropped 3 bases and J dropped 0 bases, with 6 bases sitting between them. The CDR3 runs to 13 residues. The DNA for the CDR3 is TGTGCCAGCAGTGAGGAGATCTCCTACGAGCAGTACTTC. Translating gives CASSEEISYEQYF.

V is TRBV2 and J is TRBJ2-7; 9 bases fit TRBD2. Unmatched junction bases numbered 7, after V lost 2 bases and J lost 5 bases. The CDR3 contains 15 residues. Germline V CDR1 and CDR2: SNHLY, FYNNEI. Here the CDR3 reads CASSERREGRDEQYF. In DNA form, the CDR3 reads TGTGCCAGCAGTGAAAGGCGGGAGGGCCGGGACGAGCAGTACTTC.

This clone was observed a handful of times. The chain has TRBV4-2 and TRBJ2-3, with a tentative D call TRBD2 (6 bases). The CDR3 length is 16 residues. V was cut by 4 bases and J by 0 bases, with 14 bases left in between. Germline CDR1 reads LGHNA; CDR2 reads YNFKEQ. CDR3 residues: CASSPRLVGSTDTQYF. The CDR3 DNA reads as TGTGCCAGCAGCCCGCGACTAGTCGGCAGCACAGATACGCAGTATTTT.

The chain links TRBV10-3 to TRBJ1-2; a possible D gene is TRBD1 (6 bases). CDR1 is ENHRY and CDR2 is SYGVKD in the germline V gene. Between the trimmed V and J ends, which lost 1 base and 7 bases, there was a span of 16 bases. The CDR3 is made up of 15 amino acids. CDR3 sequence reads: CAISEYLSQGLGYTF. CDR3 sequence (DNA): TGTGCCATCAGTGAGTACCTCTCGCAGGGGCTTGGCTACACCTTC.

V usage is TRBV18 and J usage is TRBJ2-1; no firm D call. V was shortened by 1 base and J by 0 bases, with 10 bases between the two germline ends. Germline V CDR1 and CDR2: KGHSH, LQKENI. The CDR3 has 16 residues. CDR3 sequence (DNA): TGTGCCAGCTCACCACGCACCTCTACCTCCTACAATGAGCAGTTCTTC. Amino acid sequence: CASSPRTSTSYNEQFF.

The V gene is TRBV10-2, the J gene TRBJ2-7; TRBD2 matches 9 bases. CDR1 WSHSY and CDR2 SAAADI come from the germline V gene. Trimming cost V 4 bases and J 0 bases; bases outside gene matches: 7. CDR3 length: 16 residues. CDR3 DNA sequence: TGCGCCAGCAGTGTGGGGGCTAGCGGGGTCTCCTACGAGCAGTACTTC. Encoded protein: CASSVGASGVSYEQYF.

By sample fraction, this clone is medium-sized. CDR3 region: CASNRDLFSYEQYF. The DNA of the CDR3 is TGTGCCAGCAATCGAGACTTATTCTCCTACGAGCAGTACTTC. The gene calls are TRBV2 and TRBJ2-7; D is undetermined. CDR3 size: 14 residues. Trimming removed 7 bases at V and 0 bases at J, with 13 bases between. CDR1 is SNHLY, CDR2 FYNNEI, per germline.

The rearrangement joins TRBV18 to TRBJ2-5; a weak D match, TRBD2 (5 bases). The CDR3 covers 15 residues. Germline CDR1 reads KGHSH; CDR2 reads LQKENI. The ends were cut back, 3 bases at V and 2 bases at J, with 13 bases in the middle. This CDR3 reads CASSPPSLGQETQYF. In DNA, the CDR3 is TGTGCCAGCTCACCCCCTAGCCTGGGGCAAGAGACCCAGTACTTC.

The chain recombines TRBV6-6 with TRBJ2-1; no firm D call. Trimming left V 6 bases short and J 11 bases short, with 17 bases between. This CDR3 has 13 amino acids. Germline CDR1 reads MNHNY; CDR2 reads SVGAGI (reference sequence). The CDR3 DNA reads TGTGCCAGCAGCGAACCTCCAGAGAGCCAGCAGTTCTTC. Translated, it gives CASSEPPESQQFF.

The rearrangement links TRBV6-5 to TRBJ2-3; D may be TRBD2 (6 bases). Trimming cost V 1 base and J 5 bases, with 16 bases left between them. Germline V gene data show CDR1 as MNHEY and CDR2 as SVGAGI. The CDR3 covers 16 residues. CDR3: CASSYLPGDRGDTQYF. In nucleotides, the CDR3 is TGTGCCAGCAGTTACTTGCCGGGGGATCGGGGAGATACGCAGTATTTT.

This chain joins TRBV13 and TRBJ2-7; D perhaps matches TRBD1 (5 bases). In germline, CDR1 is PRHDT, CDR2 FYEKMQ (reference sequence). V shed 6 bases and J shed 2 bases, with 17 bases lying between them. This CDR3 has 15 amino acids. Here the CDR3 DNA reads TGTGCCAGCAGAAATGTCCTTCAGGGAACCTACGAGCAGTACTTC. This gives the protein CASRNVLQGTYEQYF.

The sample holds many counts of this clone. The chain combines TRBV20-1 with TRBJ2-7; TRBD2 aligns across 7 bases. V shed 3 bases, J shed 3 bases, and the junction held 5 bases outside the gene matches. CDR3 length equals 13 residues. Germline lookup yields CDR1 DFQATT and CDR2 SNEGSKA (reference sequence). Written as DNA, the CDR3 is TGCAGTGCTAGTTTAGGGGAGGGCTACGAGCAGTACTTC. Its protein product is CSASLGEGYEQYF.

V gene TRBV19 combines with J gene TRBJ1-2, with D hard to call. Germline lookup yields CDR1 LNHDA and CDR2 SQIVND (reference sequence). Trimming removed 6 bases at V and 1 base at J, with 12 bases between. This CDR3 region has 14 residues. The CDR3 sequence: CASSRTLSNYGYTF. The CDR3 coding sequence is TGTGCCAGTAGCAGGACCTTGAGTAACTATGGCTACACCTTC.

The rearrangement uses TRBV18 and TRBJ1-3, with no clear D. The V and J ends lost 0 bases and 0 bases respectively, with 9 bases between them. This CDR3 contains 16 residues. Germline CDR1 KGHSH, CDR2 LQKENI. This CDR3 reads CASSPPKLASGNTIYF. The CDR3 coding sequence is TGTGCCAGCTCACCACCCAAGCTAGCCTCTGGAAACACCATATATTTT.

The chain couples TRBV5-1 to TRBJ2-1; no clear D gene. This CDR3 has 13 residues. The germline CDR1 and CDR2 sequences are SGHRS and YFSETQ. The V gene lost 2 bases and the J gene lost 6 bases, with 9 bases spanning the gap. The CDR3 DNA is TGCGCCAGCAGCTTTTTAGCTACCAATGAGCAGTTCTTC. It specifies CASSFLATNEQFF.

The chain joins TRBV6-6 to TRBJ1-1; TRBD1 might be the D (6 bases). CDR1 is MNHNY, CDR2 SVGAGI, per germline (reference sequence). This CDR3 spans 15 amino acids. V lost 7 bases and J lost 1, with 16 bases in between. The CDR3 DNA follows: TGTGCCAGCATAGGTCGACAGGAAGGGAACACTGAAGCTTTCTTT. It encodes CASIGRQEGNTEAFF.

This rearrangement joins TRBV5-1 to TRBJ1-5; D is unresolved. CDR3 length: 14 residues. V was pared by 0 bases and J by 1 base, with 5 bases between. CDR1 and CDR2 from the germline V gene are SGHRS and YFSETQ. The CDR3 DNA follows: TGCGCCAGCAGCTTGGACACAAGCAATCAGCCCCAGCATTTT. It translates to CASSLDTSNQPQHF. The full variable domain, its missing parts supplied by reference TRBV5-1 and TRBJ1-5, is KAGVTQTPRYLIKTRGQQVTLSCSPISGHRSVSWYQQTPGQGLQFLFEYFSETQRNKGNFPGRFSGRQFSNSRSEMNVSTLELGDSALYLCASSLDTSNQPQHFGDGTRLSIL.